These 24 T cell receptor beta chains were all obtained from the same sample, sequenced in a study of blood T cell repertoires in COVID-19. Some clones are missing from TCRdb's copy, which holds only in-frame ones; the method was immunoSEQ multiplex PCR. The sample lists about 260,000 clones, roughly 85% seen once, with 13% in the top ten. The sample was peripheral blood. The source is a human donor in a cohort sampled during active COVID-19.

This clone was observed a handful of times. V and J are TRBV19 and TRBJ1-2; 8 bases are shared with TRBD1. The junction had 6 bases not matched to a gene; V was cut back by 5 bases and J by 4 bases. There are 14 residues in the CDR3. Looked up from germline, CDR1 is LNHDA and CDR2 is SQIVND (reference sequence). In nucleotides, the CDR3 is TGTGCCAGTAGTCTGGACAGGGTCTCCTATGGCTACACCTTC. Its protein is CASSLDRVSYGYTF.

The rearrangement joins TRBV7-2 to TRBJ2-1; TRBD2 agrees at 9 bases. Germline CDR1 and CDR2: SGHTA and FQGNSA. The CDR3 has 13 amino acids. After removal of 1 base from V and 13 bases from J, the junction contained 5 bases not matched to a gene. This CDR3 reads CASSLGAGGLQFF. The CDR3 bases are TGTGCCAGCAGCTTAGGAGCGGGAGGTCTACAGTTCTTC.

The chain joins TRBV15 to TRBJ1-1; no clear D gene. CDR1 is LNHNV and CDR2 is YYDKDF in the germline V gene (reference sequence). CDR3 length equals 14 residues. V lost 8 bases and J lost 0, with 13 bases in between. CDR3 sequence reads: CATSAGRMNTEAFF. The CDR3, as DNA: TGTGCCACCTCTGCAGGCCGGATGAACACTGAAGCTTTCTTT.

There are a few counts of this clone. The chain is built from TRBV7-2 and TRBJ2-7, with 9 bases matching TRBD1. CDR1 is SGHTA, CDR2 FQGNSA, per germline. The CDR3 is 15 residues long. J gave up 7 bases and V 2 bases, and 9 bases lay outside the gene matches. The CDR3 region is CASSLWGGQGSEQYF. CDR3 sequence (DNA): TGTGCCAGCAGCTTATGGGGGGGACAGGGTTCAGAGCAGTACTTC.

The CDR3 is CASSHLDTHGAEAFF. CDR3 DNA sequence: TGCGCCAGCAGCCATTTGGACACCCATGGCGCTGAAGCTTTCTTT. The chain combines TRBV4-3 with TRBJ1-1; TRBD1 might be the D (5 bases). Trimming took 3 bases from V and 6 from J, leaving 17 bases between them. The CDR3 runs to 15 residues. Germline lookup yields CDR1 LGHNA and CDR2 YSLEER.

The chain employs TRBV18 and TRBJ2-7, with 7 bases matching TRBD2. The V gene's germline CDR1 is KGHSH and CDR2 LQKENI. V was clipped by 0 bases and J by 2 bases; unmatched bases: 4. CDR3 size: 15 residues. The DNA of the CDR3 is TGTGCCAGCTCACCACCGTCTAGCGGAACCTACGAGCAGTACTTC. Its protein is CASSPPSSGTYEQYF.

This CDR3 reads CASSIRQGARAFF. The DNA for the CDR3 is TGTGCCAGCAGCATCCGACAGGGGGCGAGAGCTTTCTTT. This chain connects TRBV7-8 to TRBJ1-1, with 10 bases identical to TRBD1. This CDR3 contains 13 residues. Germline V gene data show CDR1 as SGHVS and CDR2 as FQNEAQ. Germline trimming cut 5 bases from V and 10 bases from J; bases unmatched to any gene: 7.

The gene calls are TRBV5-1 and TRBJ2-2, with TRBD1 identical over 8 bases. CDR1 and CDR2 from the germline V gene are SGHRS and YFSETQ. The V gene end was trimmed by 5 bases and the J gene end by 1 base; junction bases not matched to a gene: 1. The CDR3 covers 14 residues. The CDR3 DNA sequence: TGCGCCAGCAGTGGGACAGGGAACACCGGGGAGCTGTTTTTT. It codes for CASSGTGNTGELFF.

The chain links TRBV30 to TRBJ1-5; 9 bases agree with TRBD1. Germline CDR1 GTSNPN, CDR2 SVGIG (reference sequence). This CDR3 has 14 amino acids. V was pared by 0 bases and J by 6 bases, with 3 bases of the junction left unmatched. The CDR3 reads CAWSVNRGLQPQHF. The CDR3 coding sequence is TGTGCCTGGAGTGTAAACAGGGGGCTTCAGCCCCAGCATTTT. The entire variable domain, with the rest obtained from reference TRBV30 and TRBJ1-5, is as follows: SQTIHQWPATLVQPVGSPLSLECTVEGTSNPNLYWYRQAAGRGLQLLFYSVGIGQISSEVPQNLSASRPQDRQFILSSKKLLLSDSGFYLCAWSVNRGLQPQHFGDGTRLSIL.

The rearrangement joins TRBV27 to TRBJ2-1; maybe TRBD2 (5 bases). Looked up from germline, CDR1 is MNHEY and CDR2 is SMNVEV (reference sequence). The CDR3 has 15 amino acids. V was shortened by 3 bases and J by 9 bases, with 18 bases between the two germline ends. CDR3 nucleotide sequence: TGTGCCAGCAGTTTCGGACCCCCTCAACTAGTTGAGCAGTTCTTC. Residues: CASSFGPPQLVEQFF.

This chain uses TRBV30 with TRBJ2-3; a possible D gene is TRBD1 (5 bases). The CDR3 spans 14 residues. The V end lost 0 bases, the J end lost 1 base, and 8 bases lay between the germline ends. Germline V CDR1 and CDR2: GTSNPN, SVGIG (reference sequence). The CDR3 here is CAWSVGLGTDTQYF. The DNA for the CDR3 is TGTGCCTGGAGTGTGGGGCTAGGCACAGATACGCAGTATTTT.

This rearrangement joins TRBV18 to TRBJ1-2, with TRBD1 identical over 8 bases. This CDR3 has 13 amino acids. Germline V lookup: CDR1 KGHSH, CDR2 LQKENI. The V and J ends lost 9 bases and 8 bases, in that order; junction bases with no gene match: 11. CDR3 bases: TGTGCCAGTGCAGGGGGCGCCGGGGGCGGCTACACCTTC. Translated, it gives CASAGGAGGGYTF.

This clone was seen once. The chain employs TRBV15 and TRBJ1-5, with D possibly matching TRBD1 (6 bases). With 1 base removed from V and 5 bases from J, the gap between germline ends came to 12 bases. The germline V gene has CDR1 LNHNV and CDR2 YYDKDF (reference sequence). This CDR3 spans 15 amino acids. The CDR3 reads CATSRGQAEDQPQHF. The CDR3 bases are TGTGCCACCAGCAGAGGACAGGCGGAGGATCAGCCCCAGCATTTT.

CDR3 coding DNA: TGTGCCAGCAGCTTAGTCAGTTTGGGGGCCAACACCGGGGAGCTGTTTTTT. It yields the protein CASSLVSLGANTGELFF. The rearrangement uses TRBV7-2 and TRBJ2-2; D perhaps matches TRBD1 (6 bases). Germline V gives CDR1 SGHTA, CDR2 FQGNSA. The CDR3 is made up of 17 amino acids. Trimming shortened V by 1 base and J by 2 bases, and 14 bases separated the two germline ends.

This clone came up once. This rearrangement joins TRBV6-5 to TRBJ1-4, with a tentative D call TRBD1 (6 bases). The CDR3 contains 14 residues. Trimming pared 6 bases from V and 8 bases from J, leaving 16 bases between. Germline loops: CDR1 MNHEY, CDR2 SVGAGI. CDR3 in DNA: TGTGCCAGCAGAGGGACATCCGATCGGGAAAAACTGTTTTTT. This codes for CASRGTSDREKLFF.

Regarding this clone: The sample has other DNA sequences that encode this CDR3 too. The CDR3 spells CASSQALAGGETQYF. CDR3 nucleotide sequence: TGTGCCAGCAGCCAAGCACTAGCGGGAGGGGAGACCCAGTACTTC. The chain recombines TRBV3-1 (or the pseudogene TRBV3-2) with TRBJ2-5, with TRBD2 matching over 13 bases. Germline V lookup: CDR1 LGHDT, CDR2 YNNKEL (reference sequence). The CDR3 is 15 amino acids. V shed 1 base, J shed 5 bases, and the junction held 1 base outside the gene matches.

The chain has TRBV5-1 and TRBJ2-7; 7 positions agree with TRBD2. CDR3 length equals 16 residues. Germline-derived CDR1 and CDR2 are SGHRS and YFSETQ. V lost 6 bases, J lost 0 bases, and 12 bases stayed unmatched. CDR3 coding DNA: TGCGCCAGCACCCTTGGGGTGGCGGGAGCCTCCTACGAGCAGTACTTC. Translated, it gives CASTLGVAGASYEQYF.

The genes are TRBV5-4 and TRBJ2-5; TRBD2 aligns across 9 bases. There are 15 residues in the CDR3. CDR1 and CDR2 from the germline V gene are SGHNT and YYREEE (reference sequence). V was pared by 1 base and J by 5 bases, with 6 bases of the junction left unmatched. CDR3 loop: CASSLSGGNRETQYF. CDR3 sequence (DNA): TGTGCCAGCAGCTTGAGCGGGGGGAACCGGGAGACCCAGTACTTC.

This clone has a single count. The chain is built from TRBV1 and TRBJ2-3; TRBD2, the table's D call, was not compared with the DNA. TRBV1 corresponds to a pseudogene. The CDR3 has 15 residues. The CDR3, as DNA: TGCACCAGCATTGCTATTCGGGGGGGCGGTCGCACGCAGTATTTT. This encodes CTSIAIRGGGRTQYF.

The chain couples TRBV5-1 to TRBJ2-1; 9 bases fit TRBD2. Germline V gene sequence: CDR1 SGHRS, CDR2 YFSETQ. V lost 7 bases to trimming and J lost 9 bases; unmatched junction nucleotides: 14. This CDR3 spans 15 amino acids. In DNA, the CDR3 is TGCGCCAGCGGAGCGGGAGGACTTTACGGGGGTGAGCAGTTCTTC. Translated, it gives CASGAGGLYGGEQFF. The variable domain in full, with the rest retrieved from reference TRBV5-1 and TRBJ2-1, is KAGVTQTPRYLIKTRGQQVTLSCSPISGHRSVSWYQQTPGQGLQFLFEYFSETQRNKGNFPGRFSGRQFSNSRSEMNVSTLELGDSALYLCASGAGGLYGGEQFFGPGTRLTVL.

This rearrangement joins TRBV3-1 (or the pseudogene TRBV3-2) to TRBJ2-3; D ambiguous. CDR1 LGHDT and CDR2 YNNKEL come from the germline V gene (reference sequence). V shed 1 base and J shed 6 bases, with 5 bases lying between them. The CDR3 sequence is 12 residues long. CDR3: CASSQVADTQYF. CDR3 DNA sequence: TGTGCCAGCAGCCAAGTGGCTGATACGCAGTATTTT.

The gene calls are TRBV7-6 and TRBJ2-1, with 9 nucleotides matching TRBD2. The CDR3 sequence is 17 residues long. CDR1 and CDR2 (germline): SGHVS, FNYEAQ. V shed 5 bases and J 0 bases; nucleotides not matched to a gene: 8. The CDR3 reads CASSHSSGESSYNEQFF. The CDR3 region has the DNA TGTGCCAGCAGCCATTCTAGCGGGGAGAGCTCCTACAATGAGCAGTTCTTC. Full variable domain (outside the CDR3, taken from reference TRBV7-6 and TRBJ2-1): GAGVSQSPRYKVTKRGQDVALRCDPISGHVSLYWYRQALGQGPEFLTYFNYEAQQDKSGLPNDRFSAERPEGSISTLTIQRTEQRDSAMYRCASSHSSGESSYNEQFFGPGTRLTVL.

The table lists this clone with a count of one. Other DNA sequences in the same sample also yield this CDR3. The CDR3 loop is CASSVGQGTEAFF. The CDR3 DNA is TGTGCCAGCAGCGTTGGACAGGGAACTGAAGCTTTCTTT. This sequence joins TRBV9 and TRBJ1-1; 8 nucleotides agree with TRBD1. This CDR3 comprises 13 residues. After removal of 2 bases from V and 5 bases from J, the junction contained 2 bases not matched to a gene. Germline lookup yields CDR1 SGDLS and CDR2 YYNGEE.

This clone is a singleton in its sample. The chain joins TRBV5-1 to TRBJ1-4; TRBD1 aligns across 10 bases. Germline-derived CDR1 and CDR2 are SGHRS and YFSETQ. The V and J ends lost 4 bases and 8 bases, in that order; junction bases with no gene match: 5. The CDR3 runs to 14 residues. The CDR3 sequence is CASSQGQGNEKLFF. CDR3 nucleotide sequence: TGCGCCAGCAGCCAGGGACAGGGGAACGAAAAACTGTTTTTT.